A selection of T cell receptor beta chains follows, all from one sample in a study of identical twins. Each CDR3 protein gets one entry after TCRdb re-called the 5' RACE reads with MiXCR. The sample contains just under 550,000 distinct CDR3 sequences, roughly 15% of which appear only once. These data were also reused for a study on yellow fever vaccine responses in identical twins.

Sequences were obtained from CD4+ T cells sorted from blood. Receptor source: a woman in her late teens or twenties in good health. Each CDR3 is given with its conserved first and last residue. D genes are given only for firm matches. Clone size appears in some rows only: once, few, many, or a class for an expanded clone.

abundance	j_gene	v_gene	d_gene	CDR3nt	CDR3aa
-	TRBJ1-2	TRBV21-1	-	TGTGCCAGCAGCCCCCGGGTGCGGGACAGGGGAATTGCGGGCTATGGCTACACCTTC	CASSPRVRDRGIAGYGYTF
few	TRBJ1-1	TRBV10-2	-	TGCGCCAGCGTCGGGACGCCTGGTGAAGCTTTCTTT	CASVGTPGEAFF
-	TRBJ2-1	TRBV12-3/TRBV12-4	-	TGTGCCAGCAGTTTACTCCAGGAGCAGTTCTTC	CASSLLQEQFF
few	TRBJ2-4	TRBV6-5	TRBD1	TGTGCCAGCAGTTACCGGCGGGACAGGGGAAACATTCAGTACTTC	CASSYRRDRGNIQYF
few	TRBJ2-5	TRBV18	-	TGTGCCAGCTCACCACCGGGACTTGAGACCCAGTACTTC	CASSPPGLETQYF
-	TRBJ1-1	TRBV20-1	-	TGCAGTGCTAGAGAGTCCGGGGTCAAGAACACTGAAGCTTTCTTT	CSARESGVKNTEAFF
-	TRBJ2-7	TRBV2	-	TGTGCCAGCAGTGAAGGGAGGGGACACTCCTACGAGCAGTACTTC	CASSEGRGHSYEQYF
few	TRBJ2-1	TRBV2	-	TGTGCCAGCAGTGAGGGTGTAAAAGCCCTCTACAATGAGCAGTTCTTC	CASSEGVKALYNEQFF
few	TRBJ2-1	TRBV7-8	TRBD2	TGTGCCAGCAGCTCCTACGCGGGACTAGCGGGAATGGAGTTCTTC	CASSSYAGLAGMEFF
-	TRBJ2-3	TRBV24-1	TRBD2	TGTGCCACCAGCTCGGGGGGGGTGGATACGCAGTATTTT	CATSSGGVDTQYF
-	TRBJ2-1	TRBV7-3	TRBD1	TGTGCCAGCAGCCCCTCGGGACAGGGAGGGGACAATGAGCAGTTCTTC	CASSPSGQGGDNEQFF
many	TRBJ1-1	TRBV3-1	-	TGTGCCAGCAGCCAAAACTCGCTACCTGAAGCTTTCTTT	CASSQNSLPEAFF
many	TRBJ2-1	TRBV4-2	TRBD2	TGTGCCAGCAGCCAAGTGTGGGTAGCGGGAGTAGGATCGTCCGATGAGCAGTTCTTC	CASSQVWVAGVGSSDEQFF
-	TRBJ1-2	TRBV12-3/TRBV12-4	-	TGTGCCAGCATGGGTCAGGGGCTCCATGGCTACACCTTC	CASMGQGLHGYTF
few	TRBJ2-1	TRBV11-3	-	TGTGCCAGCAGCTTGAAGGGGCCGGCTTACAATGAGCAGTTCTTC	CASSLKGPAYNEQFF
few	TRBJ2-3	TRBV29-1	TRBD2	TGCAGCGTTGAAGATGGAGCTAGCGGGAGTCAAGATACGCAGTATTTT	CSVEDGASGSQDTQYF
few	TRBJ2-1	TRBV28	TRBD2	TGTGCCAGCAGGCAGACTAGCGGGAGGAGTAATGAGCAGTTCTTC	CASRQTSGRSNEQFF
-	TRBJ2-7	TRBV5-1	-	TGCGCCAGCAGCTCGGATCGGCAGGGAGACGAGCAGTACTTC	CASSSDRQGDEQYF
many	TRBJ2-7	TRBV7-8	-	TGTGCCAGCAGCTTAGGGGTGGACACCCCCTACGAGCAGTACTTC	CASSLGVDTPYEQYF
few	TRBJ2-3	TRBV18	-	TGTGCCAGCTCACCACCGGTAGGCTCCAGCACAGATACGCAGTATTTT	CASSPPVGSSTDTQYF
-	TRBJ1-1	TRBV5-4	TRBD1	TGTGCCAGCGGGGGAATCGACAGGGTGAACACTGAAGCTTTCTTT	CASGGIDRVNTEAFF
few	TRBJ2-3	TRBV6-5	TRBD2	TGTGCCAGCAGTTACTCGAACAGCGGGGCAAGCACAGATACGCAGTATTTT	CASSYSNSGASTDTQYF
-	TRBJ2-2	TRBV14	TRBD1	TGTGCCAGCAGCCAAGCCTCACGACAGGGTAACACCGGGGAGCTGTTTTTT	CASSQASRQGNTGELFF
few	TRBJ1-2	TRBV7-6	-	TGTGCCAGCAGCTTAGCTGCAGGGGAGGTCTATGGCTACACCTTC	CASSLAAGEVYGYTF
-	TRBJ2-5	TRBV5-1	-	TGCGCCAGCGGACATGGAAGGGGAGACCAAGAGACCCAGTACTTC	CASGHGRGDQETQYF
many	TRBJ1-6	TRBV4-2	TRBD1	TGTGCCAGCAGCCAAGATTGGAGCCCCGGGACAGGGGCTAATTCACCCCTCCACTTT	CASSQDWSPGTGANSPLHF
few	TRBJ1-2	TRBV28	TRBD1	TGTGCCAGCAGTTTATCAGTTCTGCGGACAGGGGAATATGGCTACACCTTC	CASSLSVLRTGEYGYTF
-	TRBJ2-3	TRBV5-4	-	TGTGCCAGCAGCTTACAGAAAGGGGCACAGGCAGATACGCAGTATTTT	CASSLQKGAQADTQYF
-	TRBJ2-3	TRBV6-1	TRBD2	TGTGCCAGCAGAAAGACCCCCCCCGGGACTAGCGGCACAGATACGCAGTATTTT	CASRKTPPGTSGTDTQYF
-	TRBJ2-1	TRBV6-1	TRBD1	TGTGCCAGCAGCTCGCGGACAGGGGGCGAAGTCCACAATGAGCAGTTCTTC	CASSSRTGGEVHNEQFF
-	TRBJ2-3	TRBV4-1	-	TGCGCCAGCAGCCAAGGTGGATTAAGCACAGATACGCAGTATTTT	CASSQGGLSTDTQYF
-	TRBJ2-1	TRBV20-1	TRBD2	TGCAGTGCTAGCTCGACTAGCGGGACCAATGAGCAGTTCTTC	CSASSTSGTNEQFF
-	TRBJ1-1	TRBV14	-	TGTGCCAGCAGCCAACTACAGGGCTTTCTGAACACTGAAGCTTTCTTT	CASSQLQGFLNTEAFF
-	TRBJ2-3	TRBV27	TRBD2	TGTGCCAGCAGAGGACTAGTAGGAGGGACTAGCACAGATACGCAGTATTTT	CASRGLVGGTSTDTQYF
few	TRBJ2-3	TRBV11-2	TRBD2	TGTGCCAGCAGCCCTTCTAGACTAAGCGGGGGGGCCGTGGATACGCAGTATTTT	CASSPSRLSGGAVDTQYF
-	TRBJ1-1	TRBV7-8	-	TGTGCCAGCAGCTTAGCGAGAGGGAAGGCCACTGAAGCTTTCTTT	CASSLARGKATEAFF
-	TRBJ1-2	TRBV2	TRBD1	TGTGCCAGCAGTTTGAAGGGGGCCTTAAACTATGGCTACACCTTC	CASSLKGALNYGYTF
few	TRBJ1-6	TRBV6-1	-	TGTGCCAGCACCCAACCGGGGGTAGGTTCACCCCTCCACTTT	CASTQPGVGSPLHF
-	TRBJ2-1	TRBV7-9	TRBD2	TGTGCCAGCAGCGTTACGACTAGCGGGACCCAGTTCTTC	CASSVTTSGTQFF
many	TRBJ2-1	TRBV5-1	-	TGTGCCAGCAGCTTAAGTGGCCTCAACAATGAGCAGTTCTTC	CASSLSGLNNEQFF
few	TRBJ2-3	TRBV12-5	TRBD1	TGTGCTAGTGGTCCCGGACAGGGAAAAGATACGCAGTATTTT	CASGPGQGKDTQYF
-	TRBJ2-5	TRBV29-1	-	TGCAGCGTTCGGAAGGACGATCTAGAGACCCAGTACTTC	CSVRKDDLETQYF
few	TRBJ2-1	TRBV2	-	TGTGCCAGCAGTGATGGGTGGGATTCCTACAATGAGCAGTTCTTC	CASSDGWDSYNEQFF
few	TRBJ2-1	TRBV5-1	-	TGCGCCAGCAGCTTGGTAGGCCAGCTCTCCTACAATGAGCAGTTCTTC	CASSLVGQLSYNEQFF
-	TRBJ2-2	TRBV6-5	TRBD2	TGTGCCAGCAGTTACTCTAGCGGGAGGGCCAACACCGGGGAGCTGTTTTTT	CASSYSSGRANTGELFF
-	TRBJ1-1	TRBV12-3/TRBV12-4	-	TGTGCCAGCAGTTTAGCGGGTGGAGGAGCTTTCTTT	CASSLAGGGAFF
many	TRBJ2-5	TRBV5-1	TRBD1	TGCGCCAGCAGCTTAGGGACAGGGGAAGAGACCCAGTACTTC	CASSLGTGEETQYF
-	TRBJ2-7	TRBV20-1	TRBD1	TGCAGTGCTAGAGGACAGGGGGCATCCCACGAGCAGTACTTC	CSARGQGASHEQYF
-	TRBJ2-1	TRBV4-2	-	TGTGCCAGCAGCCAAGAGCGGGTCGGCTCCTACAATGAGCAGTTCTTC	CASSQERVGSYNEQFF
-	TRBJ2-1	TRBV12-3/TRBV12-4	-	TGTGCCAGCAGCCTCCCGGGACGGAGCTCCTACAATGAGCAGTTCTTC	CASSLPGRSSYNEQFF
-	TRBJ2-1	TRBV10-3	-	TGTGCCATCAGTGTCGGCAGGGGATCCTACAATGAGCAGTTCTTC	CAISVGRGSYNEQFF
few	TRBJ2-7	TRBV20-1	-	TGCAGTGCTAGCCCCTTCGCGGGCACCTACGAGCAGTACTTC	CSASPFAGTYEQYF
few	TRBJ2-1	TRBV12-3/TRBV12-4	-	TGTGCCAGCAGTTTACGGTTTAGGGCAGGTCGGGAGCAGTTCTTC	CASSLRFRAGREQFF
-	TRBJ2-5	TRBV20-1	-	TGCAGTGCTAGTCTGGAAGAGACCCAGTACTTC	CSASLEETQYF
-	TRBJ2-1	TRBV28	TRBD1	TGTGCCAGCAGTATACAACCGGGACAGGGGTTCCACAATGAGCAGTTCTTC	CASSIQPGQGFHNEQFF
-	TRBJ2-3	TRBV29-1	-	TGCAGCGTTGCTCGGGCAGGGGAGGGTACAGATACGCAGTATTTT	CSVARAGEGTDTQYF
few	TRBJ1-2	TRBV6-1	-	TGTGCCAGCGGGGGGCAATTATACCCTAACTATGGCTACACCTTC	CASGGQLYPNYGYTF
-	TRBJ2-7	TRBV29-1	-	TGCAGCGCCGTTCAGGGGACCTACGAGCAGTACTTC	CSAVQGTYEQYF
-	TRBJ1-2	TRBV2	TRBD1	TGTGCCAGCAGTAAGCGGGACAGTCTGGTTAGCTACACCTTC	CASSKRDSLVSYTF
few	TRBJ2-5	TRBV20-1	TRBD1	TGCAGTGCTAGCCCGGGACAGCAAGAGACCCAGTACTTC	CSASPGQQETQYF